The T cell receptor (beta chain) described here comes from a study of T cell changes during pregnancy in multiple sclerosis. Here immunoSEQ multiplex PCR was the method, and the copy in TCRdb shows in-frame clones only, minus some. The data show approximately 70,000 clones, around 91% seen once. CDR3 size: 15 residues. J lost 4 bases, V lost 3 bases, and 5 bases had no gene match. CDR1 and CDR2 (germline): MDHEN, SYDVKM. This chain joins TRBV28 and TRBJ1-5; 8 bases agree with TRBD1. This TCR derives from a female donor in good health, enrolled as a control in a pregnancy study. This sample comprised peripheral blood, obtained in the third trimester of pregnancy. CDR3 bases: TGTGCCAGCAGTTTCCAGGGGGCGCGTAATCAGCCCCAGCATTTT. This translates into CASSFQGARNQPQHF. Together with reference TRBV28 and TRBJ1-5, the CDR3 gives the full variable domain: DVKVTQSSRYLVKRTGEKVFLECVQDMDHENMFWYRQDPGLGLRLIYFSYDVKMKEKGDIPEGYSVSREKKERFSLILESASTNQTSMYLCASSFQGARNQPQHFGDGTRLSIL.